This T cell receptor (beta chain) came from a study of blood T cell repertoires in COVID-19. Study-level background: The United States, Italy and Spain supplied acute and convalescent COVID-19 samples. The cDNA or gDNA used as material had been derived from T cells, B-cell-depleted T cells, or PBMCs.

This CDR3 spans 19 amino acids. V was trimmed by 7 bases and J by 0 bases, leaving 22 bases between them. The germline CDR1 and CDR2 sequences are ENHRY and SYGVKD. Membership in each cohort depended on participant-reported clinical history. Assay: immunoSEQ multiplex PCR; the TCRdb copy retains only in-frame clones and omits some. The table shows under 250,000 clones, with 85% occurring only once. This chain joins TRBV10-3 and TRBJ2-6, with TRBD2 as a possible D gene (6 bases). The sequenced sample consisted of PBMCs or T cells enriched from blood (not recorded which). The TCR originated in a woman aged 45-59 years with acute COVID-19. The CDR3 reads CAITSGPWDASSGANVLTF. The CDR3 coding sequence is TGTGCCATCACCAGCGGGCCCTGGGACGCCTCCTCTGGGGCCAACGTCCTGACTTTC.